The 5 T cell receptor beta chains below come from one sample, sequenced in a study of cytotoxic CD8 clonotypes in ibrutinib-treated CLL. Repertoires were generated with immunoSEQ multiplex PCR, while TCRdb's copy carries only in-frame clones and drops some. The sample carries roughly 42,000 clones, roughly 65% recorded once. Material: PBMCs, obtained at disease progression, from a patient treated with ibrutinib. These receptors all stem from a human donor with chronic lymphocytic leukemia.

The rearrangement links TRBV19 to TRBJ2-3; possible D gene TRBD1, 5 bases. CDR1 is LNHDA and CDR2 is SQIVND in the germline V gene (reference sequence). V lost 8 bases and J lost 4, with 16 bases in between. The CDR3 covers 14 residues. The CDR3 nucleotides read TGTGCCAGTTCCATCCAGGGTACGGCAGATACGCAGTATTTT. Encoded protein: CASSIQGTADTQYF.

The CDR3 nucleotides are TGTGCCAGCAGCTTGGAGGGGTTCGCAGGGCAAGGGTATGAGCAGTTCTTC. As protein: CASSLEGFAGQGYEQFF. The chain couples TRBV5-4 to TRBJ2-1, with D perhaps matching TRBD1 (5 bases). This CDR3 spans 17 amino acids. Trimming took off 0 bases at V and 8 bases at J, with 21 bases between the two ends. Germline V gene data show CDR1 as SGHNT and CDR2 as YYREEE (reference sequence).

In this sample, this clone turned up once. The J gene is TRBJ1-1, the V gene TRBV11-2; D ambiguous. CDR1 SGHAT and CDR2 FQNNGV come from the germline V gene. With 1 base removed from V and 0 bases from J, the gap between germline ends came to 3 bases. The CDR3 has 13 amino acids. The CDR3 is CASSLGVNTEAFF. The DNA of the CDR3 is TGTGCCAGCAGCTTAGGGGTGAACACTGAAGCTTTCTTT.

The genes are TRBV7-2 and TRBJ2-7; no definite D call. V was cut by 1 base and J by 6 bases, with 16 bases left in between. This CDR3 comprises 15 residues. CDR1 is SGHTA and CDR2 is FQGNSA in the germline V gene. This CDR3 is CASSLEASSTREQYF. The CDR3 DNA sequence: TGTGCCAGCAGCTTAGAAGCCAGTAGCACTCGCGAGCAGTACTTC.

This clone is a singleton in its sample. V gene TRBV4-1 combines with J gene TRBJ1-2; no firm D call. V was cut by 0 bases and J by 1 base, with 15 bases left in between. Germline CDR1 reads MGHRA; CDR2 reads YSYEKL. The CDR3 is 17 residues long. CDR3 sequence: CASSQDSRPGLNYGYTF. In DNA form, the CDR3 reads TGCGCCAGCAGCCAAGACTCCCGGCCCGGACTTAACTATGGCTACACCTTC.